The 17 T cell receptor beta chains below all came from one sample that was sequenced in a study of shared clonotypes between healthy human individuals. TCRdb's copy holds only in-frame clones and misses some; the assay was immunoSEQ multiplex PCR. This sample has some 320,000 clones, with more than 75% found just once. Source material: memory CD8+ T cells sorted from blood. Described subset: CD45RO+ cells pooled with CCR7-negative TemRA cells. The receptors shown here come from a man aged 18 to 30 in good health.

This clone was counted only a few times. This rearrangement joins TRBV6-5 to TRBJ2-7; a weak D match, TRBD1 (5 bases). V shed 6 bases and J shed 1 base, with 16 bases lying between them. The CDR3 is 15 residues long. CDR1 is MNHEY, CDR2 SVGAGI, per germline. As DNA, the CDR3 is TGTGCCAGCAGCCCCAGGGTGATGGTGTCCTACGAGCAGTACTTC. As protein: CASSPRVMVSYEQYF.

The chain joins TRBV7-9 to TRBJ2-1; D is perhaps TRBD1 or TRBD2 (6 bases each). Germline values: CDR1 SEHNR, CDR2 FQNEAQ (reference sequence). This CDR3 region has 16 residues. V lost 1 base and J 5 bases, leaving 15 bases between the germline ends. For the CDR3, the DNA is TGTGCCAGCAGCTTAGTGTATCCGGGGGCGGACAATGAGCAGTTCTTC. Translation: CASSLVYPGADNEQFF.

This chain links TRBV4-1 with TRBJ2-7; D is unresolved. Germline V gene sequence: CDR1 MGHRA, CDR2 YSYEKL. The CDR3 extends over 15 amino acids. With 0 bases removed from V and 3 bases from J, the gap between germline ends came to 12 bases. CDR3 region: CASSQERWKGYEQYF. The DNA of the CDR3 is TGCGCCAGCAGCCAAGAACGTTGGAAGGGCTACGAGCAGTACTTC.

This chain joins TRBV5-1 and TRBJ2-7, with 8 bases matching TRBD1. V gave up 0 bases and J gave up 1 base; unmatched junction bases: 6. CDR3 length: 16 residues. Looked up from germline, CDR1 is SGHRS and CDR2 is YFSETQ. CDR3 nucleotides: TGCGCCAGCAGCTTGGCCACCGGGACAGGTTCCTACGAGCAGTACTTC. Amino acid sequence: CASSLATGTGSYEQYF. Full variable domain (remainder filled in from reference TRBV5-1 and TRBJ2-7): KAGVTQTPRYLIKTRGQQVTLSCSPISGHRSVSWYQQTPGQGLQFLFEYFSETQRNKGNFPGRFSGRQFSNSRSEMNVSTLELGDSALYLCASSLATGTGSYEQYFGPGTRLTVT.

This chain joins TRBV28 and TRBJ1-5, with 7 nucleotides matching TRBD1. Germline V gene lookup returns CDR1 MDHEN and CDR2 SYDVKM. The CDR3 totals 20 residues. With 4 bases clipped from V and 0 bases from J, the junction kept 18 bases outside the gene matches. The CDR3 sequence is CASSSDRIIKGDYSNQPQHF. In DNA, the CDR3 is TGTGCCAGCAGTTCGGACAGGATTATAAAGGGGGATTATAGCAATCAGCCCCAGCATTTT.

V gene TRBV2 combines with J gene TRBJ2-7; 7 bases agree with TRBD2. CDR1 is SNHLY, CDR2 FYNNEI, per germline. V was clipped by 4 bases and J by 6 bases; unmatched bases: 6. This CDR3 is built from 13 residues. The CDR3 sequence: CASSGGREPEQYF. The DNA for the CDR3 is TGTGCCAGCAGTGGTGGGCGGGAGCCCGAGCAGTACTTC.

The V and J genes are TRBV5-6 and TRBJ2-1; TRBD2 agrees at 9 bases. There are 14 residues in the CDR3. V lost 1 base, J lost 9 bases, and 5 bases stayed unmatched. Germline CDR1 and CDR2: SGHDT and YYEEEE. The CDR3 DNA is TGTGCCAGCAGCTTGCCTAGCGGGAAAACTGAGCAGTTCTTC. Its protein product is CASSLPSGKTEQFF.

The gene calls are TRBV5-6 and TRBJ2-7; D gene ambiguous. CDR3 length: 13 residues. Trimming shortened V by 4 bases and J by 4 bases, and 12 bases separated the two germline ends. Germline CDR1 SGHDT, CDR2 YYEEEE. CDR3 loop: CASSAEWGYEQYF. CDR3 nucleotide sequence: TGTGCCAGCAGCGCAGAGTGGGGTTACGAGCAGTACTTC.

The gene calls are TRBV30 and TRBJ1-5, with D unclear. The CDR3 contains 13 residues. The V gene lost 2 bases and the J gene lost 2 bases, with 7 bases spanning the gap. CDR1 and CDR2 (germline): GTSNPN, SVGIG (reference sequence). CDR3 loop: CAWSPLGNQPQHF. The CDR3 coding sequence is TGTGCCTGGAGTCCTCTGGGCAATCAGCCCCAGCATTTT.

V is TRBV6-1 and J is TRBJ1-1, with D tentatively TRBD1 (5 bases). The ends were cut back, 11 bases at V and 1 base at J, with 8 bases in the middle. Per the germline V gene, CDR1 is MNHNS and CDR2 is SASEGT. The CDR3 is 11 amino acids. CDR3 nucleotide sequence: TGTGCCGGGACGGAGAACACTGAAGCTTTCTTT. It is translated as CAGTENTEAFF.

CDR3 bases: TGTGCCAGCAGACCATCAGCAGGGGCTCTGTATAATTCACCCCTCCACTTT. Translating it yields CASRPSAGALYNSPLHF. J is TRBJ1-6 and V is TRBV28; D may be TRBD1 (6 bases). The CDR3 totals 17 residues. V lost 6 bases and J 4 bases, leaving 19 bases between the germline ends. Germline lookup yields CDR1 MDHEN and CDR2 SYDVKM.

The V call is TRBV4-3, the J call TRBJ2-7; 11 bases match TRBD2. Trimming cost V 5 bases and J 2 bases; bases outside gene matches: 8. Germline CDR1 reads LGHNA; CDR2 reads YSLEER. The CDR3 contains 16 residues. The CDR3: CASSYGTSGGAYEQYF. CDR3 DNA: TGCGCCAGCAGCTATGGGACTAGCGGAGGAGCCTACGAGCAGTACTTC.

The gene calls are TRBV21-1 and TRBJ2-7; the table's D call, TRBD2, was not checked against the DNA. TRBV21-1 is a listed pseudogene. There are 17 residues in the CDR3. The CDR3 sequence is CASSKPPTSGSRYEQYF. The DNA of the CDR3 is TGTGCCAGCAGCAAACCCCCCACTAGCGGGAGTCGTTACGAGCAGTACTTC.

The chain recombines TRBV11-2 with TRBJ2-3; D uncertain. Germline values: CDR1 SGHAT, CDR2 FQNNGV. This CDR3 region has 14 residues. The germline V and J ends were trimmed by 0 bases and 6 bases, with 10 bases remaining between them. This chain's CDR3 is CASSLDSPADTQYF. CDR3 DNA: TGTGCCAGCAGCTTAGATTCCCCCGCCGATACGCAGTATTTT.

The chain combines TRBV30 with TRBJ2-2; TRBD1 matches 8 bases. V was pared by 7 bases and J by 7 bases, with 5 bases of the junction left unmatched. Per germline, CDR1 GTSNPN and CDR2 SVGIG (reference sequence). The CDR3 contains 12 residues. The CDR3 DNA is TGTGCCTTGGGACAGGTGGACGGGGAGCTGTTTTTT. This sequence encodes CALGQVDGELFF. The whole variable domain, remainder taken from reference TRBV30 and TRBJ2-2, is SQTIHQWPATLVQPVGSPLSLECTVEGTSNPNLYWYRQAAGRGLQLLFYSVGIGQISSEVPQNLSASRPQDRQFILSSKKLLLSDSGFYLCALGQVDGELFFGEGSRLTVL.

The chain links TRBV4-2 to TRBJ2-3; possibly TRBD2 for D (7 bases). Germline lookup yields CDR1 LGHNA and CDR2 YNFKEQ. V was trimmed by 0 bases and J by 9 bases, leaving 31 bases between them. The CDR3 loop spans 20 amino acids. DNA of the CDR3: TGTGCCAGCAGCCAAGATGGGGATTTCGTTGGGCGGGGGCTACTTCAGACGCAGTATTTT. Amino acids: CASSQDGDFVGRGLLQTQYF.

The chain employs TRBV4-2 and TRBJ2-1, with 10 bases that match TRBD1. Germline-derived CDR1 and CDR2 are LGHNA and YNFKEQ. This CDR3 has 16 residues. The V segment lost 4 bases and the J segment 7 bases; nucleotides outside the gene matches: 10. CDR3 DNA sequence: TGTGCCAGCAGCCGCATACTGGGACAGGGGAGGAATGAGCAGTTCTTC. It translates to CASSRILGQGRNEQFF.